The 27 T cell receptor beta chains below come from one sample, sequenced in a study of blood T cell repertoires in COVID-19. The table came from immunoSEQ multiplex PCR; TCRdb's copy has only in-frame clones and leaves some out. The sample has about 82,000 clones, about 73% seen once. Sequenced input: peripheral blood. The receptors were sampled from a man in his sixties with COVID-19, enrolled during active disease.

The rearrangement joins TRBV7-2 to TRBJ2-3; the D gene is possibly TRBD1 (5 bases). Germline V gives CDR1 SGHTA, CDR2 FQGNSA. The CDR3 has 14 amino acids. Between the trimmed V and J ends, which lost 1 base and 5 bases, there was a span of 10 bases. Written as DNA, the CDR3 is TGTGCCAGCAGCTTAGGCCAGGGTCTAGATACGCAGTATTTT. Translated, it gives CASSLGQGLDTQYF. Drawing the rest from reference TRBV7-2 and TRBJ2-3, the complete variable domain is GAGVSQSPSNKVTEKGKDVELRCDPISGHTALYWYRQSLGQGLEFLIYFQGNSAPDKSGLPSDRFSAERTGGSVSTLTIQRTQQEDSAVYLCASSLGQGLDTQYFGPGTRLTVL.

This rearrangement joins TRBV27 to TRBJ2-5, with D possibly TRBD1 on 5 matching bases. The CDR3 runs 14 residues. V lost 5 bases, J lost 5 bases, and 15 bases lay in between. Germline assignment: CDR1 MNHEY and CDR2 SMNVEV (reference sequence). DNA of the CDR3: TGTGCCAGCAGTCCAAAAGTGGGGCAGGAGACCCAGTACTTC. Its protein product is CASSPKVGQETQYF.

CDR3 loop: CASSSQTGDGTDTQYF. The CDR3 DNA reads TGTGCCAGCAGTTCCCAGACTGGAGATGGCACAGATACGCAGTATTTT. The genes are TRBV6-5 and TRBJ2-3; the D is unclear. CDR1 is MNHEY, CDR2 SVGAGI, per germline. This CDR3 region has 16 residues. Trimming left V 4 bases short and J 1 base short, with 15 bases between.

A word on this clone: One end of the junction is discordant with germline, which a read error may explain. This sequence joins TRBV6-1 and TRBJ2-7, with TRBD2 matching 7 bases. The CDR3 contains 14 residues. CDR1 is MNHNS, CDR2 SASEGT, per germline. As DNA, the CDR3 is TGTGCCAGCCGTGACGGCGGGGGTACCTACGAGCAGTACTTC. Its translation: CASRDGGGTYEQYF.

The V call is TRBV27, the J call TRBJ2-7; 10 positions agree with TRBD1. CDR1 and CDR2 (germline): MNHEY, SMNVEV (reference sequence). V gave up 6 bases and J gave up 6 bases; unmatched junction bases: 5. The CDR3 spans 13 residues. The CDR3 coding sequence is TGTGCCAGCAGCCCCGGGACAGGGGCCGAGCAGTACTTC. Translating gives CASSPGTGAEQYF.

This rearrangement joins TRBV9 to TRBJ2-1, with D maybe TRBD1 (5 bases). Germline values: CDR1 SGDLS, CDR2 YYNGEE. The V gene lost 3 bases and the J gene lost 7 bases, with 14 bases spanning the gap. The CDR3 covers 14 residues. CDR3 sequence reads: CASSALGVGNEQFF. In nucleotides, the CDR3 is TGTGCCAGCAGCGCCCTAGGGGTGGGGAATGAGCAGTTCTTC.

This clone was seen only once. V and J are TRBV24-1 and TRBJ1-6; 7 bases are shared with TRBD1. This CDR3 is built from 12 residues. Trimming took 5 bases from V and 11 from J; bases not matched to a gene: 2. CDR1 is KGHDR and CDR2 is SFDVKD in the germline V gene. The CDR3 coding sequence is TGTGCCACCAGTGGACAGGGTCCACCCCTCCACTTT. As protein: CATSGQGPPLHF.

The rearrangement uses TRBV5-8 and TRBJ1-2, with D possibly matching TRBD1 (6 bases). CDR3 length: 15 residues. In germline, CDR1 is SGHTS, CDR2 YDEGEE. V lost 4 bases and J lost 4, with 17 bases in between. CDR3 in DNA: TGTGCCAGCAGCCCGGGGGGTGGGACACTCTATGGCTACACCTTC. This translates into CASSPGGGTLYGYTF.

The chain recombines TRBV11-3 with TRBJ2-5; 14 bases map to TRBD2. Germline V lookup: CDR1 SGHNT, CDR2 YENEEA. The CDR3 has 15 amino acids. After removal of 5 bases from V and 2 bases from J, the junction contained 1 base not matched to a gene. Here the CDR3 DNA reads TGTGCCAGCAGCCGACTAGCGGGAGGGCAAGAGACCCAGTACTTC. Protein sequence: CASSRLAGGQETQYF.

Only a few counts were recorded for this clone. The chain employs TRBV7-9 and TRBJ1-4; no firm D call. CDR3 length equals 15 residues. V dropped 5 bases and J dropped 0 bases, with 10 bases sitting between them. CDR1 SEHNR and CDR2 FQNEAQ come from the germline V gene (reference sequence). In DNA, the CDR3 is TGTGCCAGCAGCCCCGACGGGGCAACTAATGAAAAACTGTTTTTT. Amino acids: CASSPDGATNEKLFF.

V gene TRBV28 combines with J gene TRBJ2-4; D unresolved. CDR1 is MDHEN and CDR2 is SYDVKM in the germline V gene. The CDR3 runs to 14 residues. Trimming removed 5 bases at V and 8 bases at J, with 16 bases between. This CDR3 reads CASSPLGQVDIQYF. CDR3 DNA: TGTGCCAGCAGTCCCCTCGGCCAGGTGGACATTCAGTACTTC. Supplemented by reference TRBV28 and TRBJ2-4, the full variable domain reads DVKVTQSSRYLVKRTGEKVFLECVQDMDHENMFWYRQDPGLGLRLIYFSYDVKMKEKGDIPEGYSVSREKKERFSLILESASTNQTSMYLCASSPLGQVDIQYFGAGTRLSVL.

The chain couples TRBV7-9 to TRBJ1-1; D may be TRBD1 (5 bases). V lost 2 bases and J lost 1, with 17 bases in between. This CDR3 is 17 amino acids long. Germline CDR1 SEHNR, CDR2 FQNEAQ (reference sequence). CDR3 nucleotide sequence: TGTGCCAGCAGCTTACTAGGGCAACCGGGGGGGAACACTGAAGCTTTCTTT. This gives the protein CASSLLGQPGGNTEAFF.

For the CDR3, the DNA is TGTGCCAGTAGTATAGAGGGACTAGGTGAGCAGTTCTTC. The encoded protein is CASSIEGLGEQFF. The chain carries TRBV19 and TRBJ2-1; 8 positions match TRBD2. V was clipped by 0 bases and J by 9 bases; unmatched bases: 1. This CDR3 has 13 amino acids. Germline CDR1 and CDR2: LNHDA and SQIVND (reference sequence).

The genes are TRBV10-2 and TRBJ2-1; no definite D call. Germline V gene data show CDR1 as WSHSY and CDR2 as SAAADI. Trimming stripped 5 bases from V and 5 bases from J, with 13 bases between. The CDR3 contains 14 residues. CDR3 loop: CASSMGLANNEQFF. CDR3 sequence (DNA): TGCGCCAGCAGTATGGGCCTGGCTAACAATGAGCAGTTCTTC.

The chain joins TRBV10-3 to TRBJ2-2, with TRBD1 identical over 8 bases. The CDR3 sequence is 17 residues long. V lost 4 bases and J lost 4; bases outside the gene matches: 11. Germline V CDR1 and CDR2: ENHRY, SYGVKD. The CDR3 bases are TGTGCCATCAGTGTCCCGGAGGCAGGGGGCTCCACCGGGGAGCTGTTTTTT. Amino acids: CAISVPEAGGSTGELFF.

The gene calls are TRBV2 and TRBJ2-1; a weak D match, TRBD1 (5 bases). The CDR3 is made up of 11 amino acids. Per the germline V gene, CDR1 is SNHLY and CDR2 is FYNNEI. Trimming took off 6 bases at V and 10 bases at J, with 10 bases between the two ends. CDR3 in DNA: TGTGCCAGCAGAGAGACAGCGGAGCAGTTCTTC. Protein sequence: CASRETAEQFF. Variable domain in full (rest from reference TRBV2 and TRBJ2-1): EPEVTQTPSHQVTQMGQEVILRCVPISNHLYFYWYRQILGQKVEFLVSFYNNEISEKSEIFDDQFSVERPDGSNFTLKIRSTKLEDSAMYFCASRETAEQFFGPGTRLTVL.

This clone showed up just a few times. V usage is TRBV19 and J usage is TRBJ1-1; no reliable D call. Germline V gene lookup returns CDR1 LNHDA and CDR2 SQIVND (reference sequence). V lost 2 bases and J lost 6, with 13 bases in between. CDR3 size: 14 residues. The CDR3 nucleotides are TGTGCCAGTAGTATATACGCGGGGAGCGCTGAAGCTTTCTTT. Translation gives CASSIYAGSAEAFF.

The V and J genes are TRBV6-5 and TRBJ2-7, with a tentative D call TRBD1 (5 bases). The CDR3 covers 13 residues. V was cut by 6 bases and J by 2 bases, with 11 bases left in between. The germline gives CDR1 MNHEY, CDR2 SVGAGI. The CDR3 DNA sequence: TGTGCCAGCAGAAACAGGCCAACCTACGAGCAGTACTTC. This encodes CASRNRPTYEQYF.

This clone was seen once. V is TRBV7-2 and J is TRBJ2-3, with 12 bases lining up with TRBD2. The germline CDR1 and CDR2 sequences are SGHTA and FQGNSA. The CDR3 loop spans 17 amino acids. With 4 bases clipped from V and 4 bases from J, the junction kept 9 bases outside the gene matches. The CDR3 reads CASSYGLAGFGADTQYF. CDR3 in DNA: TGTGCCAGCAGCTACGGACTAGCGGGGTTTGGCGCAGATACGCAGTATTTT.

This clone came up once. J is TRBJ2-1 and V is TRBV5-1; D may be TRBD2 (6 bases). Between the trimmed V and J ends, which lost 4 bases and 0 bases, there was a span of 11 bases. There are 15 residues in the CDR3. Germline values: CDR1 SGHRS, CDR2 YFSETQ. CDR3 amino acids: CASSRDGSSYNEQFF. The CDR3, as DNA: TGCGCCAGCAGCAGGGACGGGAGCTCCTACAATGAGCAGTTCTTC.

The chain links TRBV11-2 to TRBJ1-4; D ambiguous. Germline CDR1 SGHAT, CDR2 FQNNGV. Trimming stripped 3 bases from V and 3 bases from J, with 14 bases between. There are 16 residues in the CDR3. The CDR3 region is CASSLTITTPNEKLFF. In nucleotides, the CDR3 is TGTGCCAGCAGCTTGACTATAACAACTCCTAATGAAAAACTGTTTTTT.

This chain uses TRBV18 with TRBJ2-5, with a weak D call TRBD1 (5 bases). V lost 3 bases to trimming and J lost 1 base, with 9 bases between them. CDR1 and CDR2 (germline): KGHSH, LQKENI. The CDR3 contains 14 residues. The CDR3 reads CASSPMGRQETQYF. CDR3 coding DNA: TGTGCCAGCTCACCGATGGGGCGCCAAGAGACCCAGTACTTC.

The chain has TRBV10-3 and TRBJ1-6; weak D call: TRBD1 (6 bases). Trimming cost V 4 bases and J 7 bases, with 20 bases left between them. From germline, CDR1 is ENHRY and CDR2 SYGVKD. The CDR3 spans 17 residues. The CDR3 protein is CAISVPPGHGENSPLHF. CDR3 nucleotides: TGTGCCATCAGTGTGCCTCCGGGACACGGTGAGAATTCACCCCTCCACTTT.

CDR3 protein: CASSLAARRETQYF. CDR3 DNA sequence: TGTGCCAGCAGCTTAGCGGCTAGAAGGGAGACCCAGTACTTC. This chain links TRBV7-8 with TRBJ2-5; D uncertain. V gave up 0 bases and J gave up 5 bases, with 10 bases separating them. The CDR3 runs 14 residues. Per the germline V gene, CDR1 is SGHVS and CDR2 is FQNEAQ.

CDR3 in amino acids: CATSGGTGRGNYGYTF. In nucleotides, the CDR3 is TGTGCCACCAGCGGGGGGACAGGGAGGGGTAACTATGGCTACACCTTC. The chain uses TRBV15 and TRBJ1-2, with TRBD1 identical over 9 bases. CDR1 and CDR2 (germline): LNHNV, YYDKDF (reference sequence). Losses at the gene ends were 5 bases for V and 1 base for J; bases not matched to a gene: 8. CDR3 length equals 16 residues. The full variable domain, with the rest looked up from reference TRBV15 and TRBJ1-2, is DAMVIQNPRYQVTQFGKPVTLSCSQTLNHNVMYWYQQKSSQAPKLLFHYYDKDFNNEADTPDNFQSRRPNTSFCFLDIRSPGLGDTAMYLCATSGGTGRGNYGYTFGSGTRLTVV.

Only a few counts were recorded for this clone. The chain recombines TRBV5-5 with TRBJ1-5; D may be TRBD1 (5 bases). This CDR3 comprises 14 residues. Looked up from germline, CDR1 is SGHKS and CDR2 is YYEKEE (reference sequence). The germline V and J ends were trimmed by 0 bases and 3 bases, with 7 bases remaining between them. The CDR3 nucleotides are TGTGCCAGCAGCTTGGACAGGTACAATCAGCCCCAGCATTTT. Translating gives CASSLDRYNQPQHF.

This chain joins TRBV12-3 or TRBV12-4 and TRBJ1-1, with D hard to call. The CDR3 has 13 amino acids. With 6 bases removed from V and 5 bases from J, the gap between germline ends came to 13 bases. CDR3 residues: CASSPMTGTEAFF. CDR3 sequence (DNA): TGTGCCAGCAGCCCTATGACCGGGACTGAAGCTTTCTTT.